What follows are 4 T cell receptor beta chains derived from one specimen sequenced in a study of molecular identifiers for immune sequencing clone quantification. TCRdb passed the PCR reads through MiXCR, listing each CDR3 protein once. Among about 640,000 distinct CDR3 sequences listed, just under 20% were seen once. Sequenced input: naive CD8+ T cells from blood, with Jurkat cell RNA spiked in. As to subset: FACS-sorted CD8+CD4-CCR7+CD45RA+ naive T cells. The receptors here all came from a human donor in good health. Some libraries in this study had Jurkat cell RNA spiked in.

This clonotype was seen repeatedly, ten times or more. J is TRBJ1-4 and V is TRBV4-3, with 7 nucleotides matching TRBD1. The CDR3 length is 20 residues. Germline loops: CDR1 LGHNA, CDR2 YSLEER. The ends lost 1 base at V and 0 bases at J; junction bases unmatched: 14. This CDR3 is CASSQAHRGTDLTTNEKLFF. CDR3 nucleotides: TGCGCCAGCAGCCAAGCCCATCGGGGGACAGACCTCACAACTAATGAAAAACTGTTTTTT.

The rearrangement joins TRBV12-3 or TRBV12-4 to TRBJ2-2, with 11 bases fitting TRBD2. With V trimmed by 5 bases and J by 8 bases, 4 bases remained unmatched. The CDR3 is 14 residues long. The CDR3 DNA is TGTGCCAGCAGTACTACTAGCGGGAGTGGGGAGCTGTTTTTT. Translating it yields CASSTTSGSGELFF.

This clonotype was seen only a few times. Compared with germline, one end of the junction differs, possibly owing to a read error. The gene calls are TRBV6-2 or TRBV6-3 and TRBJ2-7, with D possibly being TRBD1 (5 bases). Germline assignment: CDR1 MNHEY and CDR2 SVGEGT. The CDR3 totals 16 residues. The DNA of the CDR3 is TGTGCCAGCAGTTACTCGGACATCCCCCTTGACCACGAGCGGTACTTC. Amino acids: CASSYSDIPLDHERYF.

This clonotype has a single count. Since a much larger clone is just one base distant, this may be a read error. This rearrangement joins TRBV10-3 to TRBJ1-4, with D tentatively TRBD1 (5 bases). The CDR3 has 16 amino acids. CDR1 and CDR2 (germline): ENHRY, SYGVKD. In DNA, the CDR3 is TGTGCCATCAGTGAGACCGGGACCCCGGATGAGGAAAAACCGTTTTTT. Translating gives CAISETGTPDEEKPFF.